The 25 T cell receptor beta chains below all came from one sample that was sequenced in a study of cytomegalovirus exposure and HLA in healthy donors. The PCR ran on 60 Vbeta and 13 Jbeta primers. TCRdb's table, derived via immunoSEQ multiplex PCR, lists solely in-frame clones and lacks some. The table has around 160,000 clones, more than 60% seen once; the top ten hold around 8%. Sequencing was done on a sample of PBMCs. The receptors stem from a middle-aged woman in good health and CMV-seropositive.

The chain combines TRBV19 with TRBJ2-5, with TRBD2 matching 8 bases. V was clipped by 3 bases and J by 8 bases; unmatched bases: 8. The CDR3 is made up of 14 amino acids. CDR1 is LNHDA, CDR2 SQIVND, per germline (reference sequence). The CDR3 here is CASSIRASGPTQYF. CDR3 bases: TGTGCCAGTAGTATTCGAGCTAGCGGGCCTACCCAGTACTTC.

V gene TRBV27 combines with J gene TRBJ2-7; tentatively, D is TRBD2 (6 bases). The CDR3 extends over 14 amino acids. V was trimmed by 2 bases and J by 5 bases, leaving 13 bases between them. CDR1 and CDR2 from the germline V gene are MNHEY and SMNVEV (reference sequence). The CDR3: CASSLIRTTDEQYF. The CDR3 DNA follows: TGTGCCAGCAGTTTAATAAGGACTACGGACGAGCAGTACTTC.

The rearrangement joins TRBV5-6 to TRBJ2-7, with no clear D. CDR1 and CDR2 (germline): SGHDT, YYEEEE. V shed 3 bases and J shed 6 bases, with 7 bases lying between them. The CDR3 has 11 amino acids. For the CDR3, the DNA is TGTGCCAGCAGCTCTTCCGGCGAGCAGTACTTC. Its protein is CASSSSGEQYF.

The chain employs TRBV28 and TRBJ1-1; tentatively, D is TRBD1 (5 bases). Germline V lookup: CDR1 MDHEN, CDR2 SYDVKM. This CDR3 contains 13 residues. Deletions cut 10 bases from V and 6 bases from J, with 18 bases between. CDR3 nucleotides: TGTGCCATCCACAGGAACCCTCGTCCTGAAGCTTTCTTT. Amino acid sequence: CAIHRNPRPEAFF.

This clone was observed a few times. J is TRBJ2-7 and V is TRBV27; 13 bases are a match to TRBD2. The germline V gene encodes CDR1 MNHEY and CDR2 SMNVEV (reference sequence). V lost 6 bases to trimming and J lost 4 bases; unmatched junction nucleotides: 9. The CDR3 is made up of 16 amino acids. The chain's CDR3 is CASRSSGLAGVYEQYF. The CDR3 nucleotides are TGTGCCAGCAGATCATCCGGACTAGCGGGAGTATACGAGCAGTACTTC.

This chain uses TRBV7-2 with TRBJ1-5; 8 bases line up with TRBD1. The length of the CDR3 is 14 residues. From germline, CDR1 is SGHTA and CDR2 FQGNSA. V gave up 5 bases and J gave up 7 bases; unmatched junction bases: 7. CDR3 in amino acids: CASSRQGARQPQHF. As DNA, the CDR3 is TGTGCCAGCAGCCGCCAGGGGGCTAGGCAGCCCCAGCATTTT.

J is TRBJ1-1 and V is TRBV11-1; no firm D call. With 7 bases removed from V and 7 bases from J, the gap between germline ends came to 7 bases. This CDR3 region has 10 residues. Germline CDR1 and CDR2: SGHAT and FQDESV (reference sequence). The chain's CDR3 is CASIAVEAFF. In DNA, the CDR3 is TGTGCCAGCATCGCGGTTGAAGCTTTCTTT.

The chain joins TRBV7-9 to TRBJ1-2; D might be TRBD1 (5 bases). CDR1 and CDR2 (germline): SEHNR, FQNEAQ (reference sequence). The V end lost 0 bases, the J end lost 6 bases, and 11 bases lay between the germline ends. The CDR3 length is 14 residues. The CDR3 region is CASSLAGLLNGYTF. The CDR3 bases are TGTGCCAGCAGCTTAGCGGGACTTCTGAATGGCTACACCTTC.

The chain uses TRBV28 and TRBJ2-7; D is possibly TRBD2 (5 bases). In germline, CDR1 is MDHEN, CDR2 SYDVKM. Deletions cut 6 bases from V and 4 bases from J, with 19 bases between. This CDR3 comprises 15 residues. The DNA for the CDR3 is TGTGCCAGCAGACAAACGAGGGCCGGTCGATACGAGCAGTACTTC. As protein: CASRQTRAGRYEQYF.

The gene calls are TRBV9 and TRBJ2-5; the match to TRBD2 covers 8 bases. The germline CDR1 and CDR2 sequences are SGDLS and YYNGEE. Losses at the gene ends were 3 bases for V and 9 bases for J; bases not matched to a gene: 10. This CDR3 is 14 amino acids long. DNA for the CDR3: TGTGCCAGCAGCGCGGGACTAGAGATGGAGGCCCAGTACTTC. The encoded protein is CASSAGLEMEAQYF.

The gene calls are TRBV21-1 and TRBJ1-5; the D call of TRBD1 is as the table states it, not checked on the DNA. TRBV21-1 has pseudogene status. The CDR3 runs 16 residues. The CDR3 protein is CASSSWTGKLDQPQHF. CDR3 DNA sequence: TGTGCCAGCAGCAGTTGGACAGGGAAGTTGGATCAGCCCCAGCATTTT.

The chain recombines TRBV6-1 with TRBJ1-6; D is ambiguous. Germline CDR1 and CDR2: MNHNS and SASEGT. This CDR3 is 12 amino acids long. V was trimmed by 6 bases and J by 7 bases, leaving 7 bases between them. The CDR3 region has the DNA TGTGCCAGCAGCGCCGAGAATTCACCCCTCCACTTT. It translates to CASSAENSPLHF.

The gene calls are TRBV28 and TRBJ2-7, with 9 bases that match TRBD1. The CDR3 length is 15 residues. V gave up 6 bases and J gave up 1 base; unmatched junction bases: 7. CDR1 is MDHEN, CDR2 SYDVKM, per germline. Here the CDR3 DNA reads TGTGCCAGCAGCCCTTGGACAGGGGCTTCCTACGAGCAGTACTTC. Protein product: CASSPWTGASYEQYF.

CDR3 residues: CATRQGVDYGYTF. As DNA, the CDR3 is TGTGCCACCAGACAGGGGGTTGACTATGGCTACACCTTC. The rearrangement joins TRBV19 to TRBJ1-2, with TRBD1 identical over 9 bases. The CDR3 contains 13 residues. Trimming took 10 bases from V and 3 from J; bases not matched to a gene: 6. Germline V lookup: CDR1 LNHDA, CDR2 SQIVND (reference sequence). Based on the CDR3 plus reference TRBV19 and TRBJ1-2, the full variable domain is DGGITQSPKYLFRKEGQNVTLSCEQNLNHDAMYWYRQDPGQGLRLIYYSQIVNDFQKGDIAEGYSVSREKKESFPLTVTSAQKNPTAFYLCATRQGVDYGYTFGSGTRLTVV.

This chain connects TRBV27 to TRBJ1-1; 9 bases match TRBD1. Germline V CDR1 and CDR2: MNHEY, SMNVEV (reference sequence). The V and J ends lost 3 bases and 5 bases, in that order; junction bases with no gene match: 4. There are 14 residues in the CDR3. As DNA, the CDR3 is TGTGCCAGCAGTTTTCTGACAGGGGGAACTGAAGCTTTCTTT. Protein sequence: CASSFLTGGTEAFF.

CDR3 amino acids: CASSHRRGGYNEQFF. As DNA, the CDR3 is TGTGCCAGCAGTCACCGGAGGGGGGGCTACAATGAGCAGTTCTTC. This rearrangement joins TRBV7-2 to TRBJ2-1, with a possible D match to TRBD2 (7 bases). This CDR3 has 15 amino acids. Per the germline V gene, CDR1 is SGHTA and CDR2 is FQGNSA. V lost 6 bases, J lost 3 bases, and 15 bases lay in between.

This clone was picked up one time. This chain joins TRBV6-6 and TRBJ1-1, with a possible D match to TRBD1 (5 bases). From germline, CDR1 is MNHNY and CDR2 SVGAGI (reference sequence). There are 16 residues in the CDR3. The ends were cut back, 2 bases at V and 2 bases at J, with 15 bases in the middle. The CDR3 loop is CASSYGLYQGNTEAFF. The CDR3 bases are TGTGCCAGCAGTTACGGGCTGTACCAGGGTAACACTGAAGCTTTCTTT.

The chain employs TRBV28 and TRBJ2-5; D is perhaps TRBD1 (7 bases). CDR1 and CDR2 from the germline V gene are MDHEN and SYDVKM. With 6 bases removed from V and 3 bases from J, the gap between germline ends came to 17 bases. The CDR3 is 15 residues long. DNA for the CDR3: TGTGCCAGCAGATACCTTCAGGGGGGCAAAGAGACCCAGTACTTC. This codes for CASRYLQGGKETQYF. The full variable domain, its missing parts supplied by reference TRBV28 and TRBJ2-5, is DVKVTQSSRYLVKRTGEKVFLECVQDMDHENMFWYRQDPGLGLRLIYFSYDVKMKEKGDIPEGYSVSREKKERFSLILESASTNQTSMYLCASRYLQGGKETQYFGPGTRLLVL.

The chain links TRBV11-3 to TRBJ2-7, with D hard to call. This CDR3 is built from 14 residues. Trimming took 4 bases from V and 7 from J, leaving 17 bases between them. Germline V gene lookup returns CDR1 SGHNT and CDR2 YENEEA. Here the CDR3 DNA reads TGTGCCAGCAGCTCCCGGTCCCACTCCGGGGAGCAGTACTTC. Encoded protein: CASSSRSHSGEQYF.

The chain employs TRBV27 and TRBJ2-2; D is possibly TRBD2 (5 bases). This CDR3 comprises 13 residues. CDR1 and CDR2 (germline): MNHEY, SMNVEV (reference sequence). Trimming pared 0 bases from V and 8 bases from J, leaving 7 bases between. CDR3: CASSLSGNGELFF. CDR3 bases: TGTGCCAGCAGTTTATCCGGGAATGGGGAGCTGTTTTTT.

This chain links TRBV4-2 with TRBJ2-7, with 7 bases that match TRBD1. V was clipped by 4 bases and J by 3 bases; unmatched bases: 6. CDR1 LGHNA and CDR2 YNFKEQ come from the germline V gene. This CDR3 spans 14 amino acids. CDR3 protein: CASSRSGQNYEQYF. Written as DNA, the CDR3 is TGTGCCAGCAGCCGCTCGGGACAGAACTACGAGCAGTACTTC.

The chain employs TRBV7-2 and TRBJ2-2; D is ambiguous. Looked up from germline, CDR1 is SGHTA and CDR2 is FQGNSA. V lost 7 bases to trimming and J lost 7 bases, with 13 bases between them. CDR3 length equals 13 residues. Written as DNA, the CDR3 is TGTGCCAGCACCCAGCAGAGCGTCGGGGAGCTGTTTTTT. It translates to CASTQQSVGELFF.

The V and J genes are TRBV15 and TRBJ1-1, with 10 bases identical to TRBD1. The CDR3 has 18 residues. The V segment lost 0 bases and the J segment 4 bases; nucleotides outside the gene matches: 11. The germline gives CDR1 LNHNV, CDR2 YYDKDF (reference sequence). DNA of the CDR3: TGTGCCACCAGCAGAGATCGGCCCCCGACAGGGGGCATCACTGAAGCTTTCTTT. This codes for CATSRDRPPTGGITEAFF.

Points on this clone: Different DNA sequences within this sample yield the same CDR3. This rearrangement joins TRBV18 to TRBJ2-7; 7 nucleotides agree with TRBD1. Germline V lookup: CDR1 KGHSH, CDR2 LQKENI. V shed 2 bases, J shed 6 bases, and the junction held 7 bases outside the gene matches. CDR3 length equals 14 residues. The CDR3 here is CASSPMARQGEQYF. The CDR3 region has the DNA TGTGCCAGCTCACCAATGGCAAGACAGGGCGAGCAGTACTTC.

In nucleotides, the CDR3 is TGTGCCTCCCAGGTAGGGGACAGGTACACAGATACGCAGTATTTT. Translation: CASQVGDRYTDTQYF. This chain connects TRBV19 to TRBJ2-3; 8 nucleotides agree with TRBD1. Germline V gives CDR1 LNHDA, CDR2 SQIVND (reference sequence). Trimming at V came to 11 bases and at J to 2 bases, leaving 12 bases not matched to a gene. This CDR3 comprises 15 residues.